The 21 T cell receptor beta chains presented below share a single source sample, sequenced in a study of beta chain features in type 1 diabetes. TCRB transcripts that were expressed got sequenced, as all of the isolated RNA had been reverse transcribed. Data came from immunoSEQ multiplex PCR; TCRdb stores just in-frame clones and leaves some out. This table holds a few hundred thousand clones, 30% found once. Material: naive CD4+ T cells from blood. The receptors come from a man in his late teens or twenties in good health.

The V call is TRBV2, the J call TRBJ2-7; D uncertain. Trimming pared 1 base from V and 9 bases from J, leaving 7 bases between. Germline V gives CDR1 SNHLY, CDR2 FYNNEI. The CDR3 contains 11 residues. This chain's CDR3 is CASSEVALQYF. The CDR3 coding sequence is TGTGCCAGCAGTGAAGTGGCTTTGCAGTACTTC.

The V gene is TRBV9, the J gene TRBJ2-5, with D possibly called TRBD1 or TRBD2 (5 bases each). There are 15 residues in the CDR3. Germline V gene lookup returns CDR1 SGDLS and CDR2 YYNGEE. V was cut by 1 base and J by 5 bases, with 15 bases left in between. This chain's CDR3 is CASSVSQGWGETQYF. The CDR3 region has the DNA TGTGCCAGCAGCGTATCGCAGGGCTGGGGGGAGACCCAGTACTTC.

This clone came up a few times. The chain recombines TRBV6-5 with TRBJ2-5, with D perhaps TRBD1 (6 bases). The CDR3 extends over 16 amino acids. Germline-derived CDR1 and CDR2 are MNHEY and SVGAGI. Trimming cost V 0 bases and J 7 bases, with 18 bases left between them. The CDR3 reads CASSYSMSGARWTQYF. Here the CDR3 DNA reads TGTGCCAGCAGTTACTCGATGTCAGGGGCTCGGTGGACCCAGTACTTC.

The chain carries TRBV29-1 and TRBJ2-3, with D perhaps TRBD2 (6 bases). Trimming removed 6 bases at V and 3 bases at J, with 19 bases between. CDR1 SQVTM and CDR2 ANQGSEA come from the germline V gene. This CDR3 is built from 15 residues. The CDR3 sequence: CSVAAGLRRTDTQYF. CDR3 in DNA: TGCAGCGTCGCCGCGGGACTTAGGAGGACAGATACGCAGTATTTT.

V usage is TRBV15 and J usage is TRBJ2-1, with D possibly being TRBD2 (5 bases). The V gene's germline CDR1 is LNHNV and CDR2 YYDKDF (reference sequence). This CDR3 is 15 amino acids long. V lost 3 bases, J lost 2 bases, and 11 bases lay in between. The CDR3 DNA follows: TGTGCCACCAGCAGTGAGGGCGGTCCCTACAATGAGCAGTTCTTC. It is translated as CATSSEGGPYNEQFF.

In its sample, this clone was seen a few times. The rearrangement joins TRBV7-9 to TRBJ2-3, with TRBD1 identical over 7 bases. With V trimmed by 1 base and J by 2 bases, 3 bases remained unmatched. CDR1 is SEHNR, CDR2 FQNEAQ, per germline (reference sequence). This CDR3 spans 15 amino acids. CDR3 region: CASSLEGQPTDTQYF. In nucleotides, the CDR3 is TGTGCCAGCAGCTTAGAGGGACAGCCCACAGATACGCAGTATTTT. Filled out from reference TRBV7-9 and TRBJ2-3, the complete variable domain reads DTGVSQNPRHKITKRGQNVTFRCDPISEHNRLYWYRQTLGQGPEFLTYFQNEAQLEKSRLLSDRFSAERPKGSFSTLEIQRTEQGDSAMYLCASSLEGQPTDTQYFGPGTRLTVL.

The chain uses TRBV4-3 and TRBJ2-2, with 10 positions matching TRBD2. With V trimmed by 1 base and J by 7 bases, 12 bases remained unmatched. CDR1 is LGHNA and CDR2 is YSLEER in the germline V gene. This CDR3 has 18 residues. DNA for the CDR3: TGCGCCAGCAGCCAAGCCCCCAGCGGGAGGGCCGGGATCGGGGAGCTGTTTTTT. This translates into CASSQAPSGRAGIGELFF.

This chain joins TRBV2 and TRBJ2-1; no clear D. CDR3 length equals 11 residues. Germline V gene lookup returns CDR1 SNHLY and CDR2 FYNNEI. V was trimmed by 6 bases and J by 6 bases, leaving 6 bases between them. This CDR3 is CASRYSNEQFF. The DNA for the CDR3 is TGTGCCAGCAGGTATAGCAATGAGCAGTTCTTC.

This clone was detected a few times. The chain combines TRBV29-1 with TRBJ1-2; D unclear. This CDR3 spans 12 amino acids. Trimming shortened V by 4 bases and J by 5 bases, and 11 bases separated the two germline ends. Germline V gives CDR1 SQVTM, CDR2 ANQGSEA. CDR3 nucleotides: TGCAGCGTTGCAGCGTCCCGTTATGGCTACACCTTC. Its protein product is CSVAASRYGYTF.

This chain connects TRBV15 to TRBJ2-7; 8 nucleotides match TRBD1. The J segment lost 2 bases and the V segment lost 9 bases, leaving 6 bases of the junction unmatched. The CDR3 is 13 residues long. CDR1 and CDR2 (germline): LNHNV, YYDKDF (reference sequence). The CDR3 reads CATGDRSTYEQYF. CDR3 in DNA: TGTGCCACGGGGGACAGGTCCACCTACGAGCAGTACTTC. Supplemented by reference TRBV15 and TRBJ2-7, the full variable domain reads DAMVIQNPRYQVTQFGKPVTLSCSQTLNHNVMYWYQQKSSQAPKLLFHYYDKDFNNEADTPDNFQSRRPNTSFCFLDIRSPGLGDTAMYLCATGDRSTYEQYFGPGTRLTVT.

The chain is built from TRBV6-5 and TRBJ2-5, with a tentative D call TRBD1 (7 bases). V lost 4 bases and J 7 bases, leaving 16 bases between the germline ends. The CDR3 has 14 amino acids. CDR1 is MNHEY, CDR2 SVGAGI, per germline. CDR3 amino acids: CASSWTDRRGTQYF. In DNA, the CDR3 is TGTGCCAGCAGTTGGACGGACAGGCGGGGGACCCAGTACTTC.

This clone was counted between two and nine times. Additional DNA sequences in this sample encode the identical CDR3. The chain carries TRBV9 and TRBJ1-1, with D unclear. Germline V lookup: CDR1 SGDLS, CDR2 YYNGEE. Trimming took off 0 bases at V and 5 bases at J, with 8 bases between the two ends. This CDR3 comprises 13 residues. CDR3 residues: CASSVDPGTEAFF. The DNA of the CDR3 is TGTGCCAGCAGCGTAGACCCGGGGACTGAAGCTTTCTTT. Drawing the rest from reference TRBV9 and TRBJ1-1, the complete variable domain is DSGVTQTPKHLITATGQRVTLRCSPRSGDLSVYWYQQSLDQGLQFLIQYYNGEERAKGNILERFSAQQFPDLHSELNLSSLELGDSALYFCASSVDPGTEAFFGQGTRLTVV.

This clone was counted between two and nine times. Other DNA sequences in this specimen translate into the identical CDR3. The chain has TRBV7-6 and TRBJ2-3; 9 bases align to TRBD2. There are 14 residues in the CDR3. Germline V gene data show CDR1 as SGHVS and CDR2 as FNYEAQ. Losses at the gene ends were 3 bases for V and 4 bases for J; bases not matched to a gene: 2. The CDR3 sequence: CASSFSGSADTQYF. The CDR3 DNA reads as TGTGCCAGCAGCTTTAGCGGGAGCGCAGATACGCAGTATTTT.

In nucleotides, the CDR3 is TGTGCTAGTGTCCCCAGCGGGAGCTCCTACGAGCAGTACTTC. Translation: CASVPSGSSYEQYF. The chain employs TRBV12-5 and TRBJ2-7; 8 bases are a match to TRBD2. The CDR3 loop spans 14 amino acids. Germline values: CDR1 LGHNT, CDR2 FRNRAP. With 7 bases clipped from V and 0 bases from J, the junction kept 5 bases outside the gene matches. The variable domain in full, completed from reference TRBV12-5 and TRBJ2-7, reads DARVTQTPRHKVTEMGQEVTMRCQPILGHNTVFWYRQTMMQGLELLAYFRNRAPLDDSGMPKDRFSAEMPDATLATLKIQPSEPRDSAVYFCASVPSGSSYEQYFGPGTRLTVT.

This clone appeared a few times. DNA of the CDR3: TGTGCCATCAGTGGAGACGACACAGATACGCAGTATTTT. Translating it yields CAISGDDTDTQYF. The chain joins TRBV10-3 to TRBJ2-3; no definite D call. The CDR3 totals 13 residues. Trimming took off 4 bases at V and 2 bases at J, with 7 bases between the two ends. Germline V gene sequence: CDR1 ENHRY, CDR2 SYGVKD.

This clone occurred a few times. The chain couples TRBV30 to TRBJ2-7; D unclear. Trimming pared 2 bases from V and 0 bases from J, leaving 11 bases between. The CDR3 totals 14 residues. From germline, CDR1 is GTSNPN and CDR2 SVGIG (reference sequence). The CDR3 bases are TGTGCCTGGAGTCCCCGACTGTTCTCCTACGAGCAGTACTTC. Translated: CAWSPRLFSYEQYF. Complete variable domain (other parts from reference TRBV30 and TRBJ2-7): SQTIHQWPATLVQPVGSPLSLECTVEGTSNPNLYWYRQAAGRGLQLLFYSVGIGQISSEVPQNLSASRPQDRQFILSSKKLLLSDSGFYLCAWSPRLFSYEQYFGPGTRLTVT.

Only a few counts were recorded for this clone. The genes are TRBV25-1 and TRBJ2-1; 12 bases are a match to TRBD2. V gave up 2 bases and J gave up 3 bases; unmatched junction bases: 5. Germline loops: CDR1 MGHDK, CDR2 SYGVNS. This CDR3 region has 17 residues. The CDR3 sequence: CASSETKLAGGYNEQFF. The CDR3 nucleotides read TGTGCCAGCAGTGAAACCAAACTAGCGGGGGGCTACAATGAGCAGTTCTTC.

In regard to this clone: Other DNA sequences in the sample encode the same CDR3. The chain is built from TRBV5-1 and TRBJ2-2; 8 nucleotides agree with TRBD1. Germline V lookup: CDR1 SGHRS, CDR2 YFSETQ. J gave up 5 bases and V 0 bases, and 3 bases lay outside the gene matches. This CDR3 is 15 amino acids long. Here the CDR3 reads CASSLGTGNTGELFF. CDR3 DNA sequence: TGCGCCAGCAGCTTGGGGACAGGGAATACCGGGGAGCTGTTTTTT.

J is TRBJ1-2 and V is TRBV20-1; D call uncertain. The CDR3 sequence is 11 residues long. V was cut by 3 bases and J by 6 bases, with 8 bases left in between. Germline CDR1 and CDR2: DFQATT and SNEGSKA (reference sequence). In nucleotides, the CDR3 is TGCAGTGCTAGCGGGTTTAATGGCTACACCTTC. Its translation: CSASGFNGYTF.

This clone has only a few counts. This chain links TRBV9 with TRBJ2-3, with TRBD1 identical over 9 bases. Germline V lookup: CDR1 SGDLS, CDR2 YYNGEE. This CDR3 comprises 19 residues. Germline trimming cut 3 bases from V and 6 bases from J; bases unmatched to any gene: 20. CDR3 sequence: CASSETPFGSTGGRDTQYF. DNA for the CDR3: TGTGCCAGCAGCGAAACCCCATTTGGATCGACAGGGGGTCGGGATACGCAGTATTTT.

The V gene is TRBV7-3, the J gene TRBJ2-1; D is unclear. The CDR3 loop spans 15 amino acids. The V end was cut by 4 bases, the J end by 0 bases, with 10 bases between. Germline-derived CDR1 and CDR2 are SGHTA and FQGTGA. The CDR3: CASSSTAASYNEQFF. CDR3 coding DNA: TGTGCCAGCAGCTCGACGGCGGCCTCCTACAATGAGCAGTTCTTC.